The clone carrying this T cell receptor beta chain has more than one count but fewer than ten. The authors ran a second PCR of about 7 to 11 cycles using a sample-barcoded 5' primer and a J-beta primer mix. Unique molecular identifiers of 12 random nucleotides labeled each cDNA. Sequencing recovered at least 3 million CDR3-containing paired-end reads from each sample. One entry per CDR3 protein results from TCRdb running MiXCR on the 5' RACE reads. The sample lists about 1.4 million distinct CDR3 sequences; around 59% were seen once. Germline CDR1 is LGHDT and CDR2 is YNNKEL (reference sequence). CDR3 length equals 18 residues. Trimming removed 2 bases from V and 13 bases from J, with 30 bases in between. Collection of ten milliliters of peripheral blood was performed for each donor. Per individual sample, total RNA of at least 6 micrograms was extracted. This record comes from a study of blood T cells in healthy people across ages.

The specimen sequenced was blood. This clonotype was obtained from a young man in good health. The V gene is TRBV3-1, the J gene TRBJ2-1; D remains unclear. CDR3 coding DNA: TGTGCCAGCAGCCAAAGTGAGTTCCGGACGACCCACACCAACGCCCAGTTCTTC. This codes for CASSQSEFRTTHTNAQFF.